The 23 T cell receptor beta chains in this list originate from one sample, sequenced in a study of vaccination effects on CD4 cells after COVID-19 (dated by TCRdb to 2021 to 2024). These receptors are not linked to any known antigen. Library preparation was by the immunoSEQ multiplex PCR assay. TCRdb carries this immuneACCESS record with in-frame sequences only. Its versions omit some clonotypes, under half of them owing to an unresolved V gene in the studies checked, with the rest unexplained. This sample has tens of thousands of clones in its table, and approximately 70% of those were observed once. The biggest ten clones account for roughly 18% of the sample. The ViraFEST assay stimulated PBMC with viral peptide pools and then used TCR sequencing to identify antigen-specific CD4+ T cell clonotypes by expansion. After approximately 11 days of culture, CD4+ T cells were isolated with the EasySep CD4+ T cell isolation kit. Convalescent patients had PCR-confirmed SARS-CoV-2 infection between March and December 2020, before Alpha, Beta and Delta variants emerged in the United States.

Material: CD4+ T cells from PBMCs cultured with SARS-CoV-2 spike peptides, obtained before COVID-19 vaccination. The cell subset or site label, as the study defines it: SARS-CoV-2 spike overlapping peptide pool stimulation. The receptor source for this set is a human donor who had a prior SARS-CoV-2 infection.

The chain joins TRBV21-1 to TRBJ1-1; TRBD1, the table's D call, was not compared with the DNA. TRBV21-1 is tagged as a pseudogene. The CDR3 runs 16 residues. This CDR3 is CASSLPGQASLAEAFF. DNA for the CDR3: TGTGCCAGCAGCCTTCCCGGACAGGCATCGTTAGCTGAAGCTTTCTTT.

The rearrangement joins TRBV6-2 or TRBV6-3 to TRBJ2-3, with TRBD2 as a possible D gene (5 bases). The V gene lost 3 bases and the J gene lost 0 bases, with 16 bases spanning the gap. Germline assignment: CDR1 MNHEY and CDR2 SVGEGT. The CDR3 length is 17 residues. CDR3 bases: TGTGCCAGCAGTTATCCCATGGGCGGGCAGAGCACAGATACGCAGTATTTT. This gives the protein CASSYPMGGQSTDTQYF.

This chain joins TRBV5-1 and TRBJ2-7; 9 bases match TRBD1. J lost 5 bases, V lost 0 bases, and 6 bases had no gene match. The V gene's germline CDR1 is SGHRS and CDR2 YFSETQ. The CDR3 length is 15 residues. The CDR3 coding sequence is TGCGCCAGCAGCTTGGCCGGACAGGGGAGCCACGAGCAGTACTTC. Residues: CASSLAGQGSHEQYF. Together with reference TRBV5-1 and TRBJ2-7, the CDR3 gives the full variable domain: KAGVTQTPRYLIKTRGQQVTLSCSPISGHRSVSWYQQTPGQGLQFLFEYFSETQRNKGNFPGRFSGRQFSNSRSEMNVSTLELGDSALYLCASSLAGQGSHEQYFGPGTRLTVT.

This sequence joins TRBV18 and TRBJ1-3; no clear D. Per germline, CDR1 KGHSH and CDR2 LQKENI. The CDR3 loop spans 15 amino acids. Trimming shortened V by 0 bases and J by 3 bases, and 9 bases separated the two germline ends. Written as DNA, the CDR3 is TGTGCCAGCTCACCACCGACAACAGTTGGAAACACCATATATTTT. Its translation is CASSPPTTVGNTIYF.

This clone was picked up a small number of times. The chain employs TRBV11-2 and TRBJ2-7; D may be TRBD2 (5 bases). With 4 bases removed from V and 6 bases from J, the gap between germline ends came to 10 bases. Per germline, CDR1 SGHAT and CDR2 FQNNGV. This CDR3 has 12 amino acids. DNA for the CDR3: TGTGCCAGCAGCTCCTCGGGAAGCGAGCAGTACTTC. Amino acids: CASSSSGSEQYF.

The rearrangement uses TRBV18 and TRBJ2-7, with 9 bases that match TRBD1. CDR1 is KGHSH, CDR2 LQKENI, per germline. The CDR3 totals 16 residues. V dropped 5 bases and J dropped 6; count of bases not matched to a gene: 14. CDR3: CASSFLDGTGPTEQYF. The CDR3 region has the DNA TGTGCCAGCTCATTCCTCGATGGGACAGGGCCCACCGAGCAGTACTTC.

CDR3 in amino acids: CASSHFSGQSYNEQFF. CDR3 nucleotides: TGCGCCAGCAGCCATTTTAGCGGGCAAAGCTACAATGAGCAGTTCTTC. J is TRBJ2-1 and V is TRBV5-1; 7 bases map to TRBD2. The V gene's germline CDR1 is SGHRS and CDR2 YFSETQ. The CDR3 has 16 amino acids. V shed 4 bases and J 3 bases; nucleotides not matched to a gene: 10.

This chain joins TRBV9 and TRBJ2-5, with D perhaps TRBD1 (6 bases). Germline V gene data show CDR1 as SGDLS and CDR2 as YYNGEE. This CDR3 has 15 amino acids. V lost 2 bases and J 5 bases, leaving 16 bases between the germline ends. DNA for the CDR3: TGTGCCAGCAGCGTCCGACCAACAGGGTCCGAGACCCAGTACTTC. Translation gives CASSVRPTGSETQYF. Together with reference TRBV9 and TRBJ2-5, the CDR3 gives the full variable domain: DSGVTQTPKHLITATGQRVTLRCSPRSGDLSVYWYQQSLDQGLQFLIQYYNGEERAKGNILERFSAQQFPDLHSELNLSSLELGDSALYFCASSVRPTGSETQYFGPGTRLLVL.

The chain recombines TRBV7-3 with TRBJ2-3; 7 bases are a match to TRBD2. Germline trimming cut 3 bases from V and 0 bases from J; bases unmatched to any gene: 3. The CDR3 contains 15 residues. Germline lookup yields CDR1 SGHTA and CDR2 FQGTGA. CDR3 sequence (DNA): TGTGCCAGCAGCTTGTCGGGGGGAAGCACAGATACGCAGTATTTT. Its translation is CASSLSGGSTDTQYF.

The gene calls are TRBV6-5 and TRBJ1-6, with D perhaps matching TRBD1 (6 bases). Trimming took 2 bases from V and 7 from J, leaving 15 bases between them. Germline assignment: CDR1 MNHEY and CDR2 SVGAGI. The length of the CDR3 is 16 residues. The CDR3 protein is CASSYSPGAVNSPLHF. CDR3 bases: TGTGCCAGCAGTTACAGTCCAGGGGCGGTGAATTCACCCCTCCACTTT.

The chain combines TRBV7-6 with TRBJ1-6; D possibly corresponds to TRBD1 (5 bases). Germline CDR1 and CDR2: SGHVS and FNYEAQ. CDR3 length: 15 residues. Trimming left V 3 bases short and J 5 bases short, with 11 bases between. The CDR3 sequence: CASSLGDGNNSPLHF. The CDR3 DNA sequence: TGTGCCAGCAGCTTGGGGGACGGTAATAATTCACCCCTCCACTTT.

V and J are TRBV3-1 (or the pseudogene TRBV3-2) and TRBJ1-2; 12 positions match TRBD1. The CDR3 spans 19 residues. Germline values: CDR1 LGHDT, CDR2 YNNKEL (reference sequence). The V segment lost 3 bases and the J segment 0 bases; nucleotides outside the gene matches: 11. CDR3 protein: CASSHPWGGQGATNYGYTF. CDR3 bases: TGTGCCAGCAGCCATCCCTGGGGGGGACAGGGGGCTACTAACTATGGCTACACCTTC.

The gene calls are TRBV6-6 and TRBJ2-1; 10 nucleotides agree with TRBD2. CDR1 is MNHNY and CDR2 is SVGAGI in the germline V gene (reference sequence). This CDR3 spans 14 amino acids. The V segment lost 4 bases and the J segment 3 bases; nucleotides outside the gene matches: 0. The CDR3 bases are TGTGCCAGCAGTTTAGCGGGAGGCTACAATGAGCAGTTCTTC. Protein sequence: CASSLAGGYNEQFF.

This CDR3 is CASSGDRVKTEAFF. The DNA for the CDR3 is TGTGCCAGCAGCGGGGACAGGGTTAAGACTGAAGCTTTCTTT. The gene calls are TRBV13 and TRBJ1-1; 9 nucleotides agree with TRBD1. The germline gives CDR1 PRHDT, CDR2 FYEKMQ (reference sequence). The CDR3 has 14 amino acids. J was trimmed by 5 bases and V by 5 bases; bases with no gene match: 6.

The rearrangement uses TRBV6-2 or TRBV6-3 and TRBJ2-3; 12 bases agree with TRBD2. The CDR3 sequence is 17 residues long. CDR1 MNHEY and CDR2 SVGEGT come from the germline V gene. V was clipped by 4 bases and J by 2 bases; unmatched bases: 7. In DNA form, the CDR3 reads TGTGCCAGCAGTTCCTTCGGACTAGCGGGAATCACAGATACGCAGTATTTT. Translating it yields CASSSFGLAGITDTQYF.

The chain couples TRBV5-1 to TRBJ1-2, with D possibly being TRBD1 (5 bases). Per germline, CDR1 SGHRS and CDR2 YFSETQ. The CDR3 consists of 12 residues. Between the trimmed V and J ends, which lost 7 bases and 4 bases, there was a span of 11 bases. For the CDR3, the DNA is TGCGCCAGCCGTGGGGACGCCTATGGCTACACCTTC. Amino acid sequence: CASRGDAYGYTF.

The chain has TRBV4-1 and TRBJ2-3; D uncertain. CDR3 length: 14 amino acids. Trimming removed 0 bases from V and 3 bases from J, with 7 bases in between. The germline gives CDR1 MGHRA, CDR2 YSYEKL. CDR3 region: CASSQDYRTDTQYF. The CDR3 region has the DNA TGCGCCAGCAGCCAAGATTATAGGACAGATACGCAGTATTTT.

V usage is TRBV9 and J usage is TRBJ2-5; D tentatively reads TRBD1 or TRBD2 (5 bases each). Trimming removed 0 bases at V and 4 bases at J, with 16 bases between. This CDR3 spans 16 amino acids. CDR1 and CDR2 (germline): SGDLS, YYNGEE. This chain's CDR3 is CASSVGVSGLAETQYF. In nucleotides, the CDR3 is TGTGCCAGCAGCGTAGGAGTCTCGGGGCTCGCAGAGACCCAGTACTTC.

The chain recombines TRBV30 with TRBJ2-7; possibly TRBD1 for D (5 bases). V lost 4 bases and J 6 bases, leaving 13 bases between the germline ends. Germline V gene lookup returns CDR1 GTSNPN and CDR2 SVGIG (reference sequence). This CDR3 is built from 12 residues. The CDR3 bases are TGTGCCTGGAATCGGCCAGGGATCGAGCAGTACTTC. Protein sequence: CAWNRPGIEQYF.

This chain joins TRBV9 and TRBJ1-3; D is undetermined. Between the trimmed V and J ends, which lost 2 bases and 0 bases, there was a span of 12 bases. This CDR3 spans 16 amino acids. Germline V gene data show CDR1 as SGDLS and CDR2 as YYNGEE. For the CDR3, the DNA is TGTGCCAGCAGCGTCAGTGCACCCTACTCTGGAAACACCATATATTTT. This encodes CASSVSAPYSGNTIYF. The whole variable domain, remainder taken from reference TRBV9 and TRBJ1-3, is DSGVTQTPKHLITATGQRVTLRCSPRSGDLSVYWYQQSLDQGLQFLIQYYNGEERAKGNILERFSAQQFPDLHSELNLSSLELGDSALYFCASSVSAPYSGNTIYFGEGSWLTVV.

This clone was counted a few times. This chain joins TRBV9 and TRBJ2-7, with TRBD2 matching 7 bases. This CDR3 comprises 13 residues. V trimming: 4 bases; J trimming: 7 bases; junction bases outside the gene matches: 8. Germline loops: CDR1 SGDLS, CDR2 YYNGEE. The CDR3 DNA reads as TGTGCCAGCAGCCGACGACCGGGGGGAGAGCAGTACTTC. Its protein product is CASSRRPGGEQYF.

CDR3 nucleotide sequence: TGTGCCAGCAGTTTAAGGGCCCGCGGGACTAGCGCCTACGAGCAGTACTTC. This translates into CASSLRARGTSAYEQYF. The chain employs TRBV27 and TRBJ2-7; TRBD2 aligns across 10 bases. The J segment lost 2 bases and the V segment lost 2 bases, leaving 9 bases of the junction unmatched. The germline V gene encodes CDR1 MNHEY and CDR2 SMNVEV (reference sequence). The CDR3 loop spans 17 amino acids.

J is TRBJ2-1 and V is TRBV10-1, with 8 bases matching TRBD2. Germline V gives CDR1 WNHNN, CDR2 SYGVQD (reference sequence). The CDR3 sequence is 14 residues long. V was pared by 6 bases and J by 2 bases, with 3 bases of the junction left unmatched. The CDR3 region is CASRSGGPYNEQFF. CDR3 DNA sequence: TGCGCCAGCAGGAGCGGGGGACCCTACAATGAGCAGTTCTTC.